This T cell receptor beta chain was profiled in a study of vaccination and CD4 T cells after COVID-19. As concerns this clonotype: Its matching antigen is unknown.

CDR1 and CDR2 (germline): SGHVS, FNYEAQ. There are 15 residues in the CDR3. Trimming took 4 bases from V and 4 from J; bases not matched to a gene: 6. Cultured CD4+ T cell DNA was sequenced using the Oncomine TCR Beta short-read assay. TCRdb reanalysed the PCR reads using MiXCR and keeps one entry per CDR3 protein. The data contain about 18,000 distinct CDR3 sequences, roughly three fifths of them singletons. This sample's treatment: approximately 11-day PBMC culture with coronavirus spike peptide pools or control peptides (ViraFEST assay). The source is a human donor who had recovered from COVID-19. The V call is TRBV7-6, the J call TRBJ1-4; 7 nucleotides line up with TRBD1. Sequenced material: CD4+ T cells from blood, cultured in vitro, taken before SARS-CoV-2 vaccination. The CDR3 protein is CASSYAGQINEKLFF. CDR3 in DNA: TGTGCCAGCAGCTATGCGGGACAGATTAATGAAAAACTGTTTTTT. Supplemented by reference TRBV7-6 and TRBJ1-4, the full variable domain reads GAGVSQSPRYKVTKRGQDVALRCDPISGHVSLYWYRQALGQGPEFLTYFNYEAQQDKSGLPNDRFSAERPEGSISTLTIQRTEQRDSAMYRCASSYAGQINEKLFFGSGTQLSVL.